The 25 T cell receptor beta chains below come from one sample, sequenced in a study of T cells in localized non-small cell lung cancer. Clones were sequenced by immunoSEQ multiplex PCR, and TCRdb holds only the in-frame ones, with some missing. The sample has about 52,000 clones; around 80% are singletons. The sample here was PBMCs, taken before any cancer treatment. Receptors were obtained from a woman between 40 and 69 years old with stage II lung adenocarcinoma.

CDR3 coding DNA: TGTGCCAGCAGCTTTCCGCCCCAGGGCTACACCTTC. It yields the protein CASSFPPQGYTF. This chain links TRBV13 with TRBJ1-2; no clear D gene. Trimming pared 3 bases from V and 8 bases from J, leaving 10 bases between. Germline CDR1 PRHDT, CDR2 FYEKMQ (reference sequence). The CDR3 has 12 residues.

The chain is built from TRBV28 and TRBJ1-3, with D uncertain. The germline CDR1 and CDR2 sequences are MDHEN and SYDVKM. Trimming left V 5 bases short and J 0 bases short, with 5 bases between. The CDR3 is made up of 13 amino acids. Here the CDR3 reads CASSGDSGNTIYF. In DNA, the CDR3 is TGTGCCAGCAGTGGGGACTCTGGAAACACCATATATTTT. Combining the CDR3 with reference TRBV28 and TRBJ1-3 gives the whole variable domain DVKVTQSSRYLVKRTGEKVFLECVQDMDHENMFWYRQDPGLGLRLIYFSYDVKMKEKGDIPEGYSVSREKKERFSLILESASTNQTSMYLCASSGDSGNTIYFGEGSWLTVV.

The chain combines TRBV4-3 with TRBJ2-2; 8 bases are shared with TRBD1. The CDR3 has 17 residues. V dropped 3 bases and J dropped 6; count of bases not matched to a gene: 12. Germline values: CDR1 LGHNA, CDR2 YSLEER. DNA of the CDR3: TGCGCCAGCAGCCAGGGGCAGGGGGCGGCCCTCCCCGGGGAGCTGTTTTTT. As protein: CASSQGQGAALPGELFF.

The J gene is TRBJ1-1, the V gene TRBV19; 9 bases fit TRBD1. The germline V gene has CDR1 LNHDA and CDR2 SQIVND (reference sequence). The length of the CDR3 is 13 residues. The V gene end was trimmed by 3 bases and the J gene end by 8 bases; junction bases not matched to a gene: 4. The CDR3 nucleotides are TGTGCCAGTAGTATGTCTGGGACAGGGGAAGCTTTCTTT. It specifies CASSMSGTGEAFF.

This clone was observed once. The chain carries TRBV7-2 and TRBJ2-2; D may be TRBD1 or TRBD2 (5 bases each). Trimming cost V 7 bases and J 4 bases, with 13 bases left between them. This CDR3 spans 14 amino acids. Germline CDR1 and CDR2: SGHTA and FQGNSA. Here the CDR3 reads CASTGARSTGELFF. In nucleotides, the CDR3 is TGTGCCAGCACCGGGGCGAGATCCACCGGGGAGCTGTTTTTT.

This chain links TRBV28 with TRBJ2-5; 11 bases match TRBD1. CDR3 size: 15 residues. With V trimmed by 3 bases and J by 5 bases, 5 bases remained unmatched. CDR1 and CDR2 (germline): MDHEN, SYDVKM. The CDR3 region has the DNA TGTGCCAGCAGTTTTCCGGGACAGGGGGTCGAGACCCAGTACTTC. It codes for CASSFPGQGVETQYF.

This chain links TRBV7-2 with TRBJ2-7; the D gene could be TRBD1 or TRBD2 (6 bases each). V lost 5 bases and J lost 4, with 15 bases in between. Germline CDR1 reads SGHTA; CDR2 reads FQGNSA. The CDR3 consists of 14 residues. The CDR3 DNA follows: TGTGCCAGCAGCCCCCGGCAGGGGAGGTACGAGCAGTACTTC. Its translation is CASSPRQGRYEQYF.

The chain joins TRBV30 to TRBJ2-3; 11 nucleotides line up with TRBD1. Looked up from germline, CDR1 is GTSNPN and CDR2 is SVGIG (reference sequence). The CDR3 has 17 residues. J was trimmed by 5 bases and V by 3 bases; bases with no gene match: 13. The DNA for the CDR3 is TGTGCCTGGAGCGATAAGCCGGACAGGGGGCGCGTAGATACGCAGTATTTT. It is translated as CAWSDKPDRGRVDTQYF.

CDR3 loop: CASSPLAGGNIQYF. Written as DNA, the CDR3 is TGTGCCAGCAGTCCACTCGCGGGGGGGAACATTCAGTACTTC. The chain recombines TRBV28 with TRBJ2-4, with TRBD2 matching 9 bases. Germline CDR1 reads MDHEN; CDR2 reads SYDVKM. This CDR3 has 14 amino acids. V lost 5 bases and J lost 7; bases outside the gene matches: 6.

This clone has a handful of counts. The rearrangement links TRBV25-1 to TRBJ1-6, with D unresolved. The CDR3 is 15 residues long. Deletions cut 2 bases from V and 7 bases from J, with 12 bases between. Germline V gene lookup returns CDR1 MGHDK and CDR2 SYGVNS. This chain's CDR3 is CASSEGNPWNSPLHF. In DNA form, the CDR3 reads TGTGCCAGCAGTGAAGGGAACCCCTGGAATTCACCCCTCCACTTT.

V usage is TRBV2 and J usage is TRBJ2-7; TRBD1 aligns across 9 bases. This CDR3 has 14 amino acids. V trimming: 4 bases; J trimming: 4 bases; junction bases outside the gene matches: 5. Germline CDR1 SNHLY, CDR2 FYNNEI. The CDR3 nucleotides read TGTGCCAGCAGTGGACAGGGGGTAATTTACGAGCAGTACTTC. Encoded protein: CASSGQGVIYEQYF.

This clone showed up just once. The rearrangement joins TRBV9 to TRBJ2-5, with D perhaps TRBD1 or TRBD2 (5 bases each). In germline, CDR1 is SGDLS, CDR2 YYNGEE. CDR3 length equals 15 residues. Deletions cut 3 bases from V and 5 bases from J, with 17 bases between. The chain's CDR3 is CASSGGPQFSETQYF. The CDR3 coding sequence is TGTGCCAGCAGCGGGGGACCTCAGTTTAGTGAGACCCAGTACTTC.

Only a few counts were recorded for this clone. The DNA for the CDR3 is TGTGCCAGTAGTCCGAAGGTGACAGGGGCAACTGAAGCTTTCTTT. As protein: CASSPKVTGATEAFF. The chain is built from TRBV19 and TRBJ1-1, with 8 bases fitting TRBD1. Trimming removed 5 bases from V and 5 bases from J; junction bases left unmatched: 10. CDR1 LNHDA and CDR2 SQIVND come from the germline V gene (reference sequence). The CDR3 loop spans 15 amino acids.

This clone has only one observation. The genes are TRBV29-1 and TRBJ1-4, with D possibly matching TRBD1 (6 bases). The germline CDR1 and CDR2 sequences are SQVTM and ANQGSEA. V dropped 5 bases and J dropped 3 bases, with 10 bases sitting between them. The CDR3 is 13 amino acids. The DNA of the CDR3 is TGCAGCGTTACAGGGCCGGCTAATGAAAAACTGTTTTTT. This encodes CSVTGPANEKLFF.

This chain uses TRBV10-2 with TRBJ1-2; TRBD1 is a possible D gene (6 bases). The CDR3 totals 13 residues. V was cut by 4 bases and J by 3 bases, with 9 bases left in between. CDR1 and CDR2 from the germline V gene are WSHSY and SAAADI. CDR3 nucleotides: TGCGCCAGCAGTGTGGGGGGCTACTATGGCTACACCTTC. It codes for CASSVGGYYGYTF.

This clone was detected a few times. CDR3 sequence (DNA): TGTGCCAGCAGGCAAAATGCCGGGGGTATTATGAACACTGAAGCTTTCTTT. The encoded protein is CASRQNAGGIMNTEAFF. The chain couples TRBV7-3 to TRBJ1-1; D is possibly TRBD1 (5 bases). Germline lookup yields CDR1 SGHTA and CDR2 FQGTGA. The CDR3 consists of 17 residues. Trimming stripped 6 bases from V and 0 bases from J, with 20 bases between.

The rearrangement uses TRBV11-2 and TRBJ2-7; perhaps TRBD2 as D (6 bases). The CDR3 spans 14 residues. Trimming shortened V by 7 bases and J by 8 bases, and 21 bases separated the two germline ends. Germline CDR1 and CDR2: SGHAT and FQNNGV. The CDR3 DNA follows: TGTGCCAGCAACCCCCCCCACGCGGGGAGTAAGCAGTACTTC. Translated: CASNPPHAGSKQYF.

This clone was counted once. This chain connects TRBV27 to TRBJ1-6; possible D gene TRBD1, 6 bases. Trimming stripped 6 bases from V and 3 bases from J, with 9 bases between. Looked up from germline, CDR1 is MNHEY and CDR2 is SMNVEV (reference sequence). The CDR3 runs to 14 residues. CDR3 sequence (DNA): TGTGCCAGCAGATCAGGGGACTATAATTCACCCCTCCACTTT. Translating gives CASRSGDYNSPLHF.

The J gene is TRBJ1-5, the V gene TRBV7-2, with D unclear. The germline V gene encodes CDR1 SGHTA and CDR2 FQGNSA. This CDR3 comprises 13 residues. V was clipped by 2 bases and J by 5 bases, with 7 bases between them. The CDR3 reads CASSLSRDQPQHF. The CDR3 coding sequence is TGTGCCAGCAGCTTAAGTAGGGATCAGCCCCAGCATTTT.

This chain links TRBV27 with TRBJ2-5; the match to TRBD2 covers 8 bases. Germline V CDR1 and CDR2: MNHEY, SMNVEV (reference sequence). The length of the CDR3 is 16 residues. V shed 6 bases and J 0 bases; nucleotides not matched to a gene: 9. The CDR3 bases are TGTGCCAGCAGCCTAGACGGGGGGGGATACCAAGAGACCCAGTACTTC. Protein product: CASSLDGGGYQETQYF.

The chain joins TRBV7-2 to TRBJ1-5; the match to TRBD1 covers 8 bases. Germline V CDR1 and CDR2: SGHTA, FQGNSA. The CDR3 runs 16 residues. The J segment lost 3 bases and the V segment lost 0 bases, leaving 4 bases of the junction unmatched. The CDR3 DNA is TGTGCCAGCAGCTTAGCTGGGACAGGACTCAATCAGCCCCAGCATTTT. Its protein is CASSLAGTGLNQPQHF.

The chain combines TRBV5-1 with TRBJ2-1, with 7 bases matching TRBD2. This CDR3 is built from 15 residues. Germline CDR1 SGHRS, CDR2 YFSETQ. V lost 2 bases to trimming and J lost 2 bases; unmatched junction nucleotides: 4. CDR3 sequence reads: CASSLGDYPYNEQFF. CDR3 in DNA: TGCGCCAGCAGCTTAGGGGACTACCCCTACAATGAGCAGTTCTTC.

The chain is built from TRBV19 and TRBJ1-1, with 8 nucleotides matching TRBD1. The CDR3 is 12 amino acids. Germline V CDR1 and CDR2: LNHDA, SQIVND (reference sequence). The V gene end was trimmed by 7 bases and the J gene end by 10 bases; junction bases not matched to a gene: 8. This CDR3 reads CASISGGAVAFF. In DNA form, the CDR3 reads TGTGCCAGTATCTCAGGGGGCGCGGTAGCTTTCTTT.

The chain links TRBV7-3 to TRBJ2-5, with D perhaps TRBD1 (5 bases). V was cut by 0 bases and J by 5 bases, with 13 bases left in between. From germline, CDR1 is SGHTA and CDR2 FQGTGA. This CDR3 is 15 amino acids long. CDR3 region: CASSLTPSGRETQYF. Written as DNA, the CDR3 is TGTGCCAGCAGCTTAACCCCTTCAGGGCGGGAGACCCAGTACTTC.

This clone occurred once. The chain uses TRBV5-6 and TRBJ2-3, with D tentatively TRBD2 (6 bases). Germline-derived CDR1 and CDR2 are SGHDT and YYEEEE. V lost 4 bases and J 6 bases, leaving 15 bases between the germline ends. CDR3 length: 14 amino acids. The CDR3 nucleotides are TGTGCCAGCAGCACGGGACTCCCGGGGGATACGCAGTATTTT. Translated: CASSTGLPGDTQYF.